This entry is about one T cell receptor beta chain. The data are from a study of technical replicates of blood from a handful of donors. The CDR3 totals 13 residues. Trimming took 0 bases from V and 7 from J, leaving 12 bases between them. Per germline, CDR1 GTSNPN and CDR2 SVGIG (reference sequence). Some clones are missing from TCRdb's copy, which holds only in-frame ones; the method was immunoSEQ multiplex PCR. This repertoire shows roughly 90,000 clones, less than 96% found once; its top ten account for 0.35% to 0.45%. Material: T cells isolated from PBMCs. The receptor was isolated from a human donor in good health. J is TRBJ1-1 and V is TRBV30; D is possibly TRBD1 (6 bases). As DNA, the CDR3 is TGTGCCTGGAGTGTCGCAGGGGTCATTGAAGCTTTCTTT. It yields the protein CAWSVAGVIEAFF.